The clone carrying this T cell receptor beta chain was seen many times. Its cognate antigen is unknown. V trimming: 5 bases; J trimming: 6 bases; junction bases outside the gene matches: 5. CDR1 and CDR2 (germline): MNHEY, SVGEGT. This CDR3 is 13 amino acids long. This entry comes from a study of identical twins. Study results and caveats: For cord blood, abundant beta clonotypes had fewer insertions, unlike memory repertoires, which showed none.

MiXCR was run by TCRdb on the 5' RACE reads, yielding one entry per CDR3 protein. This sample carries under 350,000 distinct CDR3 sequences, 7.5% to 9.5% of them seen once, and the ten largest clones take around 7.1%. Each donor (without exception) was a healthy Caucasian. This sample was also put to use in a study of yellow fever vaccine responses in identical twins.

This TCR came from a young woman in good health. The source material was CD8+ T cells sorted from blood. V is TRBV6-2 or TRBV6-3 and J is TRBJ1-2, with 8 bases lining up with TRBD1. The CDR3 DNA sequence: TGTGCCAGCAGTGCAGGGGGCGTAAATGGCTACACCTTC. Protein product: CASSAGGVNGYTF.